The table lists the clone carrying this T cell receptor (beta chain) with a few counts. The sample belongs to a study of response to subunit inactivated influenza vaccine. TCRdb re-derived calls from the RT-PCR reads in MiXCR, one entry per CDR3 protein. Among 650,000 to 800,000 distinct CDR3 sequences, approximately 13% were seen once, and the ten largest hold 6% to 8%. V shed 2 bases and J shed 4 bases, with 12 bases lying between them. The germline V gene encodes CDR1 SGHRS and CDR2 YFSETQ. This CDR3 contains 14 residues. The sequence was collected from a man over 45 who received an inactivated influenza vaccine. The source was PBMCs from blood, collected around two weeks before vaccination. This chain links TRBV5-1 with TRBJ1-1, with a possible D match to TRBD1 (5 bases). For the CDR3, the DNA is TGCGCCAGCAGCTTCTGGGGCCCGGGCACTGAAGCTTTCTTT. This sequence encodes CASSFWGPGTEAFF.